Described below is a single T cell receptor beta chain sequence and its context. Germline lookup yields CDR1 LGHNA and CDR2 YNFKEQ. The CDR3 is made up of 17 amino acids. Trimming cost V 0 bases and J 1 base; bases outside gene matches: 7. Time point in this sample: baseline pretreatment blood. The treatment here: 15 Gy SBRT to primary tumor, nephrectomy 4 weeks later. The data were taken from a study of radiation and T cells in renal cell carcinoma. Profiled with immunoSEQ multiplex PCR; TCRdb holds only in-frame clones, not every one. The sample includes some 150,000 clones, over 65% of them seen just once.

The receptor was derived from a woman aged 45-60 years with renal cell carcinoma. The chain has TRBV4-2 and TRBJ2-3; TRBD2 aligns across 7 bases. The material sequenced was blood, taken from a patient whose treatment included radiotherapy and nephrectomy. CDR3 DNA: TGTGCCAGCAGCCAAGATCCGGGCGGGAGCCGCACAGATACGCAGTATTTT. This gives the protein CASSQDPGGSRTDTQYF.